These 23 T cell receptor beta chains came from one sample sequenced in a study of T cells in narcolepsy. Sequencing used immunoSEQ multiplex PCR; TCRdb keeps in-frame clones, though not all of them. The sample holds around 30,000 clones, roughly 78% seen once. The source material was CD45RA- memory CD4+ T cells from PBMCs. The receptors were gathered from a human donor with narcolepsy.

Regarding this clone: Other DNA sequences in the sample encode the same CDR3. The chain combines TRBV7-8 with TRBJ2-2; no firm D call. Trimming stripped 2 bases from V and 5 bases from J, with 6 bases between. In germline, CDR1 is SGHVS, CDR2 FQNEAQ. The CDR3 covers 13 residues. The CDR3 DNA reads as TGTGCCAGCAGCTTACTAAAGACCGGGGAGCTGTTTTTT. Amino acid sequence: CASSLLKTGELFF.

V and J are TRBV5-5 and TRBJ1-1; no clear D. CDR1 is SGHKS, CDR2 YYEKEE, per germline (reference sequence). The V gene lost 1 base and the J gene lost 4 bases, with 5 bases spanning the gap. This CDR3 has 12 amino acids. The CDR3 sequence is CASSLSSTEAFF. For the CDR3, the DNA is TGTGCCAGCAGCTTGAGTTCCACTGAAGCTTTCTTT.

CDR3 DNA: TGTGCCAGTAGTATGGTGCAGGCCCTAGCCAAAAACATTCAGTACTTC. This gives the protein CASSMVQALAKNIQYF. This rearrangement joins TRBV19 to TRBJ2-4; D is undetermined. V gave up 3 bases and J gave up 0 bases, with 12 bases separating them. Germline V gene sequence: CDR1 LNHDA, CDR2 SQIVND (reference sequence). There are 16 residues in the CDR3.

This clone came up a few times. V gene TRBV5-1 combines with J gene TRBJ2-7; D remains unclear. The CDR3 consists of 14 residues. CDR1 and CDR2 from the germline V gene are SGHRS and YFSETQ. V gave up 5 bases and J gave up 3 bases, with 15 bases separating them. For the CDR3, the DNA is TGCGCCAGCAGGAGAGACCCACCCAACTACGAGCAGTACTTC. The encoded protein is CASRRDPPNYEQYF.

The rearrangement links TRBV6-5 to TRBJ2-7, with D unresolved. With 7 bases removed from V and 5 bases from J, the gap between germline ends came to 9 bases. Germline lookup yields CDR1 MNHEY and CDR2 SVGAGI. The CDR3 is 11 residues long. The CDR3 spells CASTNSDEQYF. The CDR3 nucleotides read TGTGCCAGCACCAATTCCGACGAGCAGTACTTC.

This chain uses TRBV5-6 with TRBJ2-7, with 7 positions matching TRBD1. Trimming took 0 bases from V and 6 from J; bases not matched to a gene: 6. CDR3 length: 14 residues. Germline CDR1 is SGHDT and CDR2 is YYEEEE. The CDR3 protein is CASSLGQGTLEQYF. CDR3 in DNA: TGTGCCAGCAGCTTGGGACAGGGAACCCTCGAGCAGTACTTC.

This chain's CDR3 is CAWNSVGQGGNTIYF. For the CDR3, the DNA is TGTGCCTGGAATTCGGTTGGACAGGGAGGAAACACCATATATTTT. The rearrangement uses TRBV30 and TRBJ1-3, with 8 bases lining up with TRBD1. The germline V gene encodes CDR1 GTSNPN and CDR2 SVGIG (reference sequence). The CDR3 sequence is 15 residues long. With V trimmed by 4 bases and J by 4 bases, 9 bases remained unmatched.

This CDR3 is CASIGTGGYQPQHF. The CDR3, as DNA: TGTGCCAGTATAGGGACAGGGGGGTATCAGCCCCAGCATTTT. The genes are TRBV19 and TRBJ1-5; 11 positions match TRBD1. Germline CDR1 LNHDA, CDR2 SQIVND (reference sequence). This CDR3 has 14 amino acids. The V segment lost 7 bases and the J segment 5 bases; nucleotides outside the gene matches: 4.

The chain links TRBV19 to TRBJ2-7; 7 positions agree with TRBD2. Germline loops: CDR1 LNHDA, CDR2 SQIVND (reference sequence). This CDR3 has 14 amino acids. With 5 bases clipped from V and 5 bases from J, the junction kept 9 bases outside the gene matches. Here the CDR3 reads CASSSGTTIDEQYF. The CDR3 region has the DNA TGTGCCAGTAGTTCAGGGACTACCATCGACGAGCAGTACTTC.

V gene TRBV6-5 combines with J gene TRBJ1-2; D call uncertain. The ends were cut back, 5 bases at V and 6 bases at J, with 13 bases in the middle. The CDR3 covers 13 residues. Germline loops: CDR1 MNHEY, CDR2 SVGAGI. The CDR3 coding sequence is TGTGCCAGCAGTCGGGCCCCCTCTAATGGCTACACCTTC. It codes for CASSRAPSNGYTF.

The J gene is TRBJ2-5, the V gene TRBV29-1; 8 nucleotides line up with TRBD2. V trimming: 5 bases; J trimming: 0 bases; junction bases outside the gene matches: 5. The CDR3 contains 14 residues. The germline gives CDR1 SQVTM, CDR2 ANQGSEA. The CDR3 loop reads CSVREGGYQETQYF. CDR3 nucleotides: TGCAGCGTTCGGGAGGGGGGGTACCAAGAGACCCAGTACTTC.

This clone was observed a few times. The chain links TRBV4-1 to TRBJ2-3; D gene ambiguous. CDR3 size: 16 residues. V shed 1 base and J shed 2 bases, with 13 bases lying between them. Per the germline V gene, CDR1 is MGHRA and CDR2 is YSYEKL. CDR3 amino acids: CASSQVNLVVTDTQYF. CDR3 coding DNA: TGCGCCAGCAGCCAAGTTAATTTGGTGGTCACAGATACGCAGTATTTT.

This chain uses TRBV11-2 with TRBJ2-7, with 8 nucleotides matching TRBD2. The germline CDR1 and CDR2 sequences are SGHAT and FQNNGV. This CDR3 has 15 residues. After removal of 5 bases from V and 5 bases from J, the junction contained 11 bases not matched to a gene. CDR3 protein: CASSRLQRELNEQYF. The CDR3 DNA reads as TGTGCCAGCAGCCGCTTGCAGCGGGAGCTTAACGAGCAGTACTTC.

This chain's CDR3 is CASRDRVIGELFF. CDR3 nucleotide sequence: TGTGCCAGTAGGGACAGGGTTATCGGGGAGCTGTTTTTT. The rearrangement uses TRBV19 and TRBJ2-2; 8 bases are shared with TRBD1. This CDR3 comprises 13 residues. J lost 7 bases, V lost 6 bases, and 4 bases had no gene match. CDR1 is LNHDA, CDR2 SQIVND, per germline (reference sequence). The full variable domain, in which reference TRBV19 and TRBJ2-2 provide the parts outside the CDR3, is DGGITQSPKYLFRKEGQNVTLSCEQNLNHDAMYWYRQDPGQGLRLIYYSQIVNDFQKGDIAEGYSVSREKKESFPLTVTSAQKNPTAFYLCASRDRVIGELFFGEGSRLTVL.

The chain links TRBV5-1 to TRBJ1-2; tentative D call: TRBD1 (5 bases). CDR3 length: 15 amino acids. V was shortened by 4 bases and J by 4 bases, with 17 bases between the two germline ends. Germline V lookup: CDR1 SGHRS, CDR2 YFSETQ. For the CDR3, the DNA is TGCGCCAGCAGCCCACTATCGAGGGGTGGCTATGGCTACACCTTC. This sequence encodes CASSPLSRGGYGYTF.

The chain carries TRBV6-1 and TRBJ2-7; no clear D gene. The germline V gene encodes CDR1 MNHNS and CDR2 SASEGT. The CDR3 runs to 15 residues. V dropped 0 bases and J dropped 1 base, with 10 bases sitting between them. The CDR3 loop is CASSEASVRSYEQYF. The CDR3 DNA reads TGTGCCAGCAGTGAAGCGAGCGTACGATCCTACGAGCAGTACTTC.

The CDR3 bases are TGTGCCAGCAGCCCGAATAGCGGCGGGAGCTCCTACAATGAGCAGTTCTTC. It translates to CASSPNSGGSSYNEQFF. The rearrangement links TRBV7-3 to TRBJ2-1; 7 positions match TRBD2. The CDR3 length is 17 residues. From germline, CDR1 is SGHTA and CDR2 FQGTGA. V lost 5 bases to trimming and J lost 0 bases; unmatched junction nucleotides: 10.

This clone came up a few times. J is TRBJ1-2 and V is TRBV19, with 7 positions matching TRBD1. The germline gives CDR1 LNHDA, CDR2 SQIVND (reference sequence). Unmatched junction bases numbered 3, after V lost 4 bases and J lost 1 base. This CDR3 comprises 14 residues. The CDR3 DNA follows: TGTGCCAGTAGTAGCCAGGGGGTTAACTATGGCTACACCTTC. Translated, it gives CASSSQGVNYGYTF.

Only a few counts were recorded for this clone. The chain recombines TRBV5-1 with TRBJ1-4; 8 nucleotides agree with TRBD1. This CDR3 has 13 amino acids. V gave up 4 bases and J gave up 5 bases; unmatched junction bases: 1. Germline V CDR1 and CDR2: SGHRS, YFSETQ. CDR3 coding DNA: TGCGCCAGCAGCCGGACAGGGAATGAAAAACTGTTTTTT. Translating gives CASSRTGNEKLFF.

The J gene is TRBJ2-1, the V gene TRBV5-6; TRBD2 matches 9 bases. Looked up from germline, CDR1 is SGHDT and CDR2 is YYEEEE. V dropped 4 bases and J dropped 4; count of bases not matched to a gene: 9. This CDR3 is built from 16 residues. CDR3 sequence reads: CASSQGWTSAYNEQFF. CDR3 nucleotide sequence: TGTGCCAGCAGCCAAGGATGGACTAGCGCTTACAATGAGCAGTTCTTC.

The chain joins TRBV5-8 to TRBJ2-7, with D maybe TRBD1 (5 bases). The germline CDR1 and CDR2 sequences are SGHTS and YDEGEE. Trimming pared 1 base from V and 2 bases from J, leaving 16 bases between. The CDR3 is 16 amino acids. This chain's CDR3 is CASSLFRVGRTYEQYF. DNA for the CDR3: TGTGCCAGCAGCTTGTTCAGGGTGGGCAGAACCTACGAGCAGTACTTC.

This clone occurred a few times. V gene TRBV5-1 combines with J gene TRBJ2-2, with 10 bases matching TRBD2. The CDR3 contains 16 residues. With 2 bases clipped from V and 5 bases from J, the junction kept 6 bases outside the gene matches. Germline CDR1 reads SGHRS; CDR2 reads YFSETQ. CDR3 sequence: CASSLTVAGGTGELFF. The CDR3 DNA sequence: TGCGCCAGCAGCTTAACTGTAGCGGGGGGAACCGGGGAGCTGTTTTTT.

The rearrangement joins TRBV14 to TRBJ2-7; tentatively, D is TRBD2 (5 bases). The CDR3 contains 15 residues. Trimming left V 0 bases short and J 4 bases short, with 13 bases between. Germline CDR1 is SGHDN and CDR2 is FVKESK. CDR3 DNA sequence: TGTGCCAGCAGCCAAGATCACGGGGTTAATTACGAGCAGTACTTC. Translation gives CASSQDHGVNYEQYF.